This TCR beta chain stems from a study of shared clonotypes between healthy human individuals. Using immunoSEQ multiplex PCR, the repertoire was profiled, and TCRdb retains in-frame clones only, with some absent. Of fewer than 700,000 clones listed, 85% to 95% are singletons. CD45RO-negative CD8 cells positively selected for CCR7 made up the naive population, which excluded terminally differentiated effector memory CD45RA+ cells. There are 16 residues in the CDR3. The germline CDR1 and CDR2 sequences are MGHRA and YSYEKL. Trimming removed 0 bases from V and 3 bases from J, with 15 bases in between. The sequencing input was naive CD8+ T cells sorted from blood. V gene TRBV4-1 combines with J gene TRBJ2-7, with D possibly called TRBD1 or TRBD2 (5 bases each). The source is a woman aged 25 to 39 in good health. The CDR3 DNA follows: TGCGCCAGCAGCCAAGAAGGAACAGGACTCCACTACGAGCAGTACTTC. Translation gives CASSQEGTGLHYEQYF.